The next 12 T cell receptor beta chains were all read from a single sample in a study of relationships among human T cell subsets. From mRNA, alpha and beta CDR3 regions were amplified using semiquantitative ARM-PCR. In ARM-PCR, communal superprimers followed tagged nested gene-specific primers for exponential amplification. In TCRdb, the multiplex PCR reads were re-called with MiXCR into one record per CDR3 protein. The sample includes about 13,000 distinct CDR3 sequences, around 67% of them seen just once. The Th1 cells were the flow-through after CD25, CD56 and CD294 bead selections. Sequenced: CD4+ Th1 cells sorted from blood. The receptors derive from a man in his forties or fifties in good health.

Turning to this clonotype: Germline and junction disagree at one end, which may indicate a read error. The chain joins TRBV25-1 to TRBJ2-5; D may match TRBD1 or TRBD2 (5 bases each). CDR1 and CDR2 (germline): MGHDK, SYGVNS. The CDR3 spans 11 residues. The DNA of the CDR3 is TGTGCCGGGGCGCGAGGGACGGAGGTTATTTTC. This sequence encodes CAGARGTEVIF.

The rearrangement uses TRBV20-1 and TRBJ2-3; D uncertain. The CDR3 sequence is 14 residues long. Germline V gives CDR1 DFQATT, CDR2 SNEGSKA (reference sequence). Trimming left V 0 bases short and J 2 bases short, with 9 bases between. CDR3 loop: CSARDRDPTDTQYF. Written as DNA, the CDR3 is TGCAGTGCTAGAGATAGGGATCCCACAGATACGCAGTATTTT.

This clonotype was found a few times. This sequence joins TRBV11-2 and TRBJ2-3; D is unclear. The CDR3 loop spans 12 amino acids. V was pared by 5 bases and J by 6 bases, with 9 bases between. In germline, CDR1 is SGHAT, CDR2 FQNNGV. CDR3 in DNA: TGTGCCAGCAGCCCACCCGGGGATACGCAGTATTTT. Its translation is CASSPPGDTQYF. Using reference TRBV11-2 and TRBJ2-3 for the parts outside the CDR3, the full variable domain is EAGVAQSPRYKIIEKRQSVAFWCNPISGHATLYWYQQILGQGPKLLIQFQNNGVVDDSQLPKDRFSAERLKGVDSTLKIQPAKLEDSAVYLCASSPPGDTQYFGPGTRLTVL.

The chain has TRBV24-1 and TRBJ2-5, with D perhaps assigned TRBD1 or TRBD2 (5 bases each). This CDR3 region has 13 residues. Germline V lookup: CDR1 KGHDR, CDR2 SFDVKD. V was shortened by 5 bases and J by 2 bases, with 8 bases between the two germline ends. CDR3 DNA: TGTGCCACCAGTGGAGGGGCACAAGAGACCCAGTACTTC. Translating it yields CATSGGAQETQYF.

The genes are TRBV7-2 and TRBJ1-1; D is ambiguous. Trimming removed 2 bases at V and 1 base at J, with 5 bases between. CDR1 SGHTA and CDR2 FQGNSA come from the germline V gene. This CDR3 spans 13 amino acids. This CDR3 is CASSLQENTEAFF. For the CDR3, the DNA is TGTGCCAGCAGCTTACAGGAGAACACTGAAGCTTTCTTT.

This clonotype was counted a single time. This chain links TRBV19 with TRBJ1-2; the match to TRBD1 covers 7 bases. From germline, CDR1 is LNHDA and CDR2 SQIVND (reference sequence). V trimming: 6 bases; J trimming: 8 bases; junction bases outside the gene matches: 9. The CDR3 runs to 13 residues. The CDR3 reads CASSQDRVRGYTF. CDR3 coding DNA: TGTGCCAGTAGCCAAGACAGGGTACGGGGCTACACCTTC.

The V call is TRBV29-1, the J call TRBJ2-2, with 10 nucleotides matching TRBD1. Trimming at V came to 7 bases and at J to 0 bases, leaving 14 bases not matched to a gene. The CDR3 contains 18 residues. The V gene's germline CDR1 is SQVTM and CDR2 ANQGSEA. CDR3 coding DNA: TGCAGCGCAAGGAGGGACAGGGGCCCGTTCGCGAACACCGGGGAGCTGTTTTTT. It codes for CSARRDRGPFANTGELFF.

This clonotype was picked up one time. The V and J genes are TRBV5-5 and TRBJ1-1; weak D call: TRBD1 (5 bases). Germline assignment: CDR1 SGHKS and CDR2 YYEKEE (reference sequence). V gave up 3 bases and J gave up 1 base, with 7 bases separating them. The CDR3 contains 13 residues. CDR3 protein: CASSYGGNTEAFF. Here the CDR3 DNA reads TGTGCCAGCAGCTACGGGGGGAACACTGAAGCTTTCTTT.

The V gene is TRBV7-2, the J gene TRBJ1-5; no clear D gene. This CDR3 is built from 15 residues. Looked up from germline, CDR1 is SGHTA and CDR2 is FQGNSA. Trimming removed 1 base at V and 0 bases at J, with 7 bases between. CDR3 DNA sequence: TGTGCCAGCAGCTTAGTAGCAGTTAGCAATCAGCCCCAGCATTTT. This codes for CASSLVAVSNQPQHF. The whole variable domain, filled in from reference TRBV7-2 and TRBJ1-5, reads GAGVSQSPSNKVTEKGKDVELRCDPISGHTALYWYRQSLGQGLEFLIYFQGNSAPDKSGLPSDRFSAERTGGSVSTLTIQRTQQEDSAVYLCASSLVAVSNQPQHFGDGTRLSIL.

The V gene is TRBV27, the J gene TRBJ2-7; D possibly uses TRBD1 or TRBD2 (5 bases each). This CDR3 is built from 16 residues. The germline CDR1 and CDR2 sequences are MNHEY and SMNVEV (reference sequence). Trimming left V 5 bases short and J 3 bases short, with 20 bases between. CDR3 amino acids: CASSPEGPPNFYEQYF. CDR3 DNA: TGTGCCAGCAGTCCAGAGGGGCCACCGAATTTCTACGAGCAGTACTTC.

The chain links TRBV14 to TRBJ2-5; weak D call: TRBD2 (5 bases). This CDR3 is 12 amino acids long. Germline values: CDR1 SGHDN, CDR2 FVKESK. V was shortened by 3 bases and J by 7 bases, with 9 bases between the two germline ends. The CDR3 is CASSHQAGTQYF. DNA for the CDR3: TGTGCCAGCAGCCATCAGGCGGGGACCCAGTACTTC.

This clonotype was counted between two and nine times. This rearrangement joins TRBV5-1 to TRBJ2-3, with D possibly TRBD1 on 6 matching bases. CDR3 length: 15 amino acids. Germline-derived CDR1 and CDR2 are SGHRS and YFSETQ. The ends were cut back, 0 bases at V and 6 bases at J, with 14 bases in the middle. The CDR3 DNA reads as TGCGCCAGCAGCTTGGGAGGGGACAAGTCTGATACGCAGTATTTT. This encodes CASSLGGDKSDTQYF.